This TCR beta chain was profiled in a study of shared clonotypes between healthy human individuals. V lost 1 base and J lost 2; bases outside the gene matches: 4. Germline lookup yields CDR1 SGHAT and CDR2 FQNNGV. This CDR3 has 16 amino acids. Across several immunoSEQ plates, the genomic DNA of each subset was split evenly. Replicate sorted-subset PCRs were loaded with around 220 ng DNA, roughly 33,000 T cell genomes. Here immunoSEQ multiplex PCR was the method, and the copy in TCRdb shows in-frame clones only, minus some. The sample includes 2 million or so clones, roughly 95% seen only once; the top ten take 0.13%. The donor cohort consisted entirely of Caucasian adults residing in Nashville, Tennessee. A split of CD4+ cells into CD45RA+ naive and CD45RA-negative memory subsets was performed.

This clonotype was sampled from a young man in good health. V usage is TRBV11-2 and J usage is TRBJ2-1; 8 positions match TRBD2. Sequenced input: naive CD4+ T cells sorted from blood. The subset here: CD45RA+ positively selected. The CDR3 DNA follows: TGTGCCAGCAGCTTAGTTCCAGCGGGGGCCTACAATGAGCAGTTCTTC. Translating it yields CASSLVPAGAYNEQFF. Filled out from reference TRBV11-2 and TRBJ2-1, the complete variable domain reads EAGVAQSPRYKIIEKRQSVAFWCNPISGHATLYWYQQILGQGPKLLIQFQNNGVVDDSQLPKDRFSAERLKGVDSTLKIQPAKLEDSAVYLCASSLVPAGAYNEQFFGPGTRLTVL.